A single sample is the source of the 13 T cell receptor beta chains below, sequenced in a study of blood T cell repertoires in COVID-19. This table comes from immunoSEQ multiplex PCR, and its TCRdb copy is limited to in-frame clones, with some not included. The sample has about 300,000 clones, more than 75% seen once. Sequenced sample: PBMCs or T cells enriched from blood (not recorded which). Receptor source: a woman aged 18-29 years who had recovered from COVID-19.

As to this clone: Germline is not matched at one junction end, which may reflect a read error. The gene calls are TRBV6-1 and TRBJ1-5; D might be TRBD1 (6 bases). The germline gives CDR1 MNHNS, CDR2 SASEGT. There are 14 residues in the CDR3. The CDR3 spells CASREGGGNQPQHF. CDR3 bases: TGTGCCAGCAGGGAAGGGGGGGGCAATCAGCCCCAGCATTTT.

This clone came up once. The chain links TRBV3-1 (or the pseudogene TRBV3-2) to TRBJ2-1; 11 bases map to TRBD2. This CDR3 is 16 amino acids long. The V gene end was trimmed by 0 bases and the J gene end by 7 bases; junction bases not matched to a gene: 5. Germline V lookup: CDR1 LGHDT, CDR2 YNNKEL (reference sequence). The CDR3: CASSQEGSGGGNEQFF. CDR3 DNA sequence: TGTGCCAGCAGCCAAGAGGGTAGCGGGGGGGGTAATGAGCAGTTCTTC.

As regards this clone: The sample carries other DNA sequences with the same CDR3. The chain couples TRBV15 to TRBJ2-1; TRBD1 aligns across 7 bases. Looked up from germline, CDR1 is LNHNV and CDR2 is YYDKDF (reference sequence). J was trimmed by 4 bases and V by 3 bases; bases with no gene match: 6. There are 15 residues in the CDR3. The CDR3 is CATSRARDSYNEQFF. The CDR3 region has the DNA TGTGCCACCAGCAGGGCTCGGGACAGTTACAATGAGCAGTTCTTC.

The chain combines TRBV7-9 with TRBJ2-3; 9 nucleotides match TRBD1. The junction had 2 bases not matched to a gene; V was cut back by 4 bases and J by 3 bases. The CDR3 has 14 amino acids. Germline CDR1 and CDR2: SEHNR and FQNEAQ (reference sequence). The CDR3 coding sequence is TGTGCCAGCAGCTACGGACAGGGGACAGATACGCAGTATTTT. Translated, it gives CASSYGQGTDTQYF.

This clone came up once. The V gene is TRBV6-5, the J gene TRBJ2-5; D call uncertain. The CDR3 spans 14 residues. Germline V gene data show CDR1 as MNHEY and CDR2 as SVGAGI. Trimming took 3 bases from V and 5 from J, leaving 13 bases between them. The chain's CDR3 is CASSYYTLRETQYF. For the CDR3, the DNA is TGTGCCAGCAGTTATTACACTTTGAGGGAGACCCAGTACTTC.

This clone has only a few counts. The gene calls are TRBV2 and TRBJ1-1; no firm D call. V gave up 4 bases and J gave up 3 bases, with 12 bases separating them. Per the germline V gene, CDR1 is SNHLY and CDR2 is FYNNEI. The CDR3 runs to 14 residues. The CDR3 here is CASSGLSRDTEAFF. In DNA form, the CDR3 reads TGTGCCAGCAGTGGATTGTCGAGGGACACTGAAGCTTTCTTT.

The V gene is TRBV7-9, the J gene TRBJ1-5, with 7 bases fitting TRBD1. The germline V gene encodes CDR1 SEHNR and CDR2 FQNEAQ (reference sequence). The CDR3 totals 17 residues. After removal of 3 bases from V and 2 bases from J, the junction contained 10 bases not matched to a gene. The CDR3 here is CASSLGTGDTGNQPQHF. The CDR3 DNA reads TGTGCCAGCAGCTTGGGAACAGGGGATACGGGCAATCAGCCCCAGCATTTT.

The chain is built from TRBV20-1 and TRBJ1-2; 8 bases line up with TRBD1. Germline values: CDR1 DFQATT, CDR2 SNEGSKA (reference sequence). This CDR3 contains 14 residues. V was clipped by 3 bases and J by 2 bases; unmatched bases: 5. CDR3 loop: CSASGGQENYGYTF. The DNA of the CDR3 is TGCAGTGCTAGTGGGGGACAGGAGAACTATGGCTACACCTTC.

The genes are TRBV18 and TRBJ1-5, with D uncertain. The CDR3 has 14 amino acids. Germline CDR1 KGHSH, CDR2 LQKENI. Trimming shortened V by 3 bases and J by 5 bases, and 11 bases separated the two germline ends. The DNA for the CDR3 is TGTGCCAGCTCACCGGCGGGCGAGGATCAGCCCCAGCATTTT. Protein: CASSPAGEDQPQHF.

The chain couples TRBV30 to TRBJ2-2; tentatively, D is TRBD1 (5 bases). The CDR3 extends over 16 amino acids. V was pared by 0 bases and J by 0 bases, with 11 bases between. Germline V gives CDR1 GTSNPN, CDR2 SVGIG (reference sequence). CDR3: CAWSVGALANTGELFF. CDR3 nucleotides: TGTGCCTGGAGTGTAGGGGCCCTCGCGAACACCGGGGAGCTGTTTTTT.

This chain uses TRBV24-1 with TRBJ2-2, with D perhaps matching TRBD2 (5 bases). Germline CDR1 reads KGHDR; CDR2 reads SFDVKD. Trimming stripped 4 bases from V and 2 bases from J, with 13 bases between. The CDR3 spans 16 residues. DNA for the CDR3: TGTGCCACCAGTGAGACTTCGGACTCAAACACCGGGGAGCTGTTTTTT. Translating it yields CATSETSDSNTGELFF.

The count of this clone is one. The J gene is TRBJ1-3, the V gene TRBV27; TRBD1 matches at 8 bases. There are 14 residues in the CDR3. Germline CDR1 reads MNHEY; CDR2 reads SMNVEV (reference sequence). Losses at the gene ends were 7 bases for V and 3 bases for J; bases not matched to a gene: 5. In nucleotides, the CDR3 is TGTGCCAGCATGGCAGGGGGCGATGGAAACACCATATATTTT. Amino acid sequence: CASMAGGDGNTIYF.

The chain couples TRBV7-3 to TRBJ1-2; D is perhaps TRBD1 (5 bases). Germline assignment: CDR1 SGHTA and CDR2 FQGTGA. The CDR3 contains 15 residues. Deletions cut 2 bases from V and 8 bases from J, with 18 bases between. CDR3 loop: CASSLGGRGTSGYTF. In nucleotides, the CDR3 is TGTGCCAGCAGCTTAGGGGGACGAGGGACTTCCGGCTACACCTTC.